This TCR beta chain is drawn from a study of cytomegalovirus exposure and HLA in healthy donors. The PCR used 60 Vbeta and 13 Jbeta primers. Sequencing used immunoSEQ multiplex PCR; TCRdb keeps in-frame clones, though not all of them. The sample gives 100,000 to 150,000 clones, roughly three quarters of which show up once; roughly 1% is in the top ten. Looked up from germline, CDR1 is MNHNS and CDR2 is SASEGT. The CDR3 has 14 residues. Between the trimmed V and J ends, which lost 7 bases and 0 bases, there was a span of 10 bases. The gene calls are TRBV6-1 and TRBJ1-5, with D unresolved. The sequence was obtained from a woman aged 60-70 years in good health and CMV-seronegative. Sequencing input: PBMCs. The CDR3 region is CASTLAVSNQPQHF. Written as DNA, the CDR3 is TGTGCCAGCACATTGGCGGTTAGCAATCAGCCCCAGCATTTT.